These 32 T cell receptor beta chains were sequenced from one sample in a study of cytomegalovirus exposure and HLA in healthy donors. The PCR employed 60 Vbeta primers together with 13 Jbeta primers. The repertoire was sequenced with immunoSEQ multiplex PCR; TCRdb's copy has only in-frame clones and lacks some. Of about 120,000 clones in the sample, approximately 60% were seen once. The sequencing sample was made of PBMCs. The receptors derive from a woman aged 25-40 years in good health and CMV-seronegative.

There are a few counts of this clone. The V and J genes are TRBV19 and TRBJ1-6, with a possible D match to TRBD1 (6 bases). Germline V gene data show CDR1 as LNHDA and CDR2 as SQIVND (reference sequence). The CDR3 totals 14 residues. Trimming took 6 bases from V and 4 from J, leaving 10 bases between them. The CDR3 here is CASSNTGYNSPLHF. The CDR3 coding sequence is TGTGCCAGTAGCAACACAGGGTATAATTCACCCCTCCACTTT.

Remarks on this clone: This CDR3 is also generated by other DNA sequences in the sample. The chain combines TRBV27 with TRBJ2-2; D perhaps matches TRBD2 (5 bases). The V end lost 3 bases, the J end lost 5 bases, and 10 bases lay between the germline ends. Germline CDR1 and CDR2: MNHEY and SMNVEV (reference sequence). CDR3 length equals 14 residues. The CDR3 spells CASSFPGNTGELFF. CDR3 sequence (DNA): TGTGCCAGCAGTTTTCCGGGGAATACCGGGGAGCTGTTTTTT.

This clone has only a few counts. The chain recombines TRBV5-1 with TRBJ1-6; TRBD1 matches at 7 bases. CDR1 is SGHRS, CDR2 YFSETQ, per germline. J gave up 10 bases and V 1 base, and 8 bases lay outside the gene matches. The CDR3 contains 15 residues. The CDR3 DNA sequence: TGCGCCAGCAGCTTGCCAACAACAGGGGAGTCACCCCTCCACTTT. Translated, it gives CASSLPTTGESPLHF.

This rearrangement joins TRBV7-2 to TRBJ2-1; tentatively, D is TRBD2 (6 bases). The CDR3 runs to 14 residues. Trimming stripped 3 bases from V and 9 bases from J, with 15 bases between. The germline V gene has CDR1 SGHTA and CDR2 FQGNSA. CDR3 in DNA: TGTGCCAGCAGCTTGGGCGGGGTTGGGAGTGAGCAGTTCTTC. It specifies CASSLGGVGSEQFF.

This clone was seen more than once but under ten times. The chain carries TRBV11-2 and TRBJ2-7; D gene ambiguous. Trimming took off 5 bases at V and 0 bases at J, with 11 bases between the two ends. CDR3 length: 14 amino acids. The germline V gene encodes CDR1 SGHAT and CDR2 FQNNGV. This CDR3 reads CASSHTGSSYEQYF. The CDR3 DNA reads as TGTGCCAGCAGCCACACGGGTAGCTCCTACGAGCAGTACTTC.

The genes are TRBV10-2 and TRBJ2-7, with 9 positions matching TRBD2. This CDR3 contains 13 residues. The J segment lost 4 bases and the V segment lost 5 bases, leaving 3 bases of the junction unmatched. The germline CDR1 and CDR2 sequences are WSHSY and SAAADI. This CDR3 is CASSRLAEYEQYF. The DNA for the CDR3 is TGCGCCAGCAGTCGACTAGCGGAATACGAGCAGTACTTC.

The V gene is TRBV9, the J gene TRBJ2-7; 13 bases align to TRBD2. Germline values: CDR1 SGDLS, CDR2 YYNGEE. The CDR3 loop spans 19 amino acids. V lost 0 bases and J lost 7; bases outside the gene matches: 16. In nucleotides, the CDR3 is TGTGCCAGCAGCGTAGGGATTGGGACTAGCGGGACCCCAGGGGGTGAGCAGTACTTC. Encoded protein: CASSVGIGTSGTPGGEQYF. Full variable domain (missing parts from reference TRBV9 and TRBJ2-7): DSGVTQTPKHLITATGQRVTLRCSPRSGDLSVYWYQQSLDQGLQFLIQYYNGEERAKGNILERFSAQQFPDLHSELNLSSLELGDSALYFCASSVGIGTSGTPGGEQYFGPGTRLTVT.

This rearrangement joins TRBV27 to TRBJ2-7; no firm D call. Between the trimmed V and J ends, which lost 2 bases and 3 bases, there was a span of 8 bases. This CDR3 is 13 amino acids long. Germline-derived CDR1 and CDR2 are MNHEY and SMNVEV (reference sequence). The CDR3 bases are TGTGCCAGCAGTTTACATCAGAACTACGAGCAGTACTTC. It yields the protein CASSLHQNYEQYF.

V usage is TRBV28 and J usage is TRBJ1-1; weak D call: TRBD1 (5 bases). CDR3 length: 13 residues. Trimming took 6 bases from V and 1 from J, leaving 9 bases between them. Germline loops: CDR1 MDHEN, CDR2 SYDVKM. The CDR3 DNA follows: TGTGCCAGCAGCCAGGACAAGAACACTGAAGCTTTCTTT. The encoded protein is CASSQDKNTEAFF.

This chain connects TRBV6-1 to TRBJ1-2; a weak D match, TRBD1 (6 bases). Trimming stripped 7 bases from V and 1 base from J, with 13 bases between. There are 14 residues in the CDR3. Germline-derived CDR1 and CDR2 are MNHNS and SASEGT. CDR3 amino acids: CASIAGANNYGYTF. CDR3 in DNA: TGTGCCAGCATTGCAGGGGCGAATAACTATGGCTACACCTTC.

This clone was counted between two and nine times. The V and J genes are TRBV18 and TRBJ2-1; 8 bases fit TRBD2. The CDR3 is 15 residues long. From germline, CDR1 is KGHSH and CDR2 LQKENI. V dropped 4 bases and J dropped 1; count of bases not matched to a gene: 3. Here the CDR3 reads CASSLSGSSYNEQFF. Written as DNA, the CDR3 is TGTGCCAGCTCACTCAGCGGGAGTTCCTACAATGAGCAGTTCTTC.

The genes are TRBV6-1 and TRBJ1-1; TRBD1 agrees at 8 bases. The CDR3 is made up of 15 amino acids. V lost 6 bases and J lost 1; bases outside the gene matches: 7. Germline CDR1 MNHNS, CDR2 SASEGT. The CDR3 loop is CASRGIQGGNTEAFF. The CDR3 bases are TGTGCCAGCAGGGGGATACAGGGGGGGAACACTGAAGCTTTCTTT.

This chain joins TRBV4-3 and TRBJ1-1, with a possible D match to TRBD1 (5 bases). The CDR3 is 17 residues long. Per germline, CDR1 LGHNA and CDR2 YSLEER. Trimming shortened V by 0 bases and J by 1 base, and 15 bases separated the two germline ends. The CDR3 reads CASSQDWGGTSNTEAFF. The CDR3 nucleotides read TGCGCCAGCAGCCAAGATTGGGGCGGTACCTCGAACACTGAAGCTTTCTTT.

V usage is TRBV5-6 and J usage is TRBJ2-3, with TRBD2 as a possible D gene (5 bases). V was shortened by 1 base and J by 0 bases, with 12 bases between the two germline ends. The CDR3 sequence is 16 residues long. Germline values: CDR1 SGHDT, CDR2 YYEEEE. The CDR3 sequence: CASSLFERTSTDTQYF. The CDR3, as DNA: TGTGCCAGCAGCTTGTTTGAGCGGACTAGCACAGATACGCAGTATTTT.

This chain joins TRBV5-1 and TRBJ1-3; D gene unclear. Germline V gene sequence: CDR1 SGHRS, CDR2 YFSETQ. This CDR3 contains 14 residues. V was shortened by 0 bases and J by 5 bases, with 9 bases between the two germline ends. The CDR3 loop is CASSLEAGRNTIYF. CDR3 bases: TGCGCCAGCAGCTTGGAGGCAGGAAGAAACACCATATATTTT.

The chain has TRBV27 and TRBJ1-2; D perhaps matches TRBD1 (6 bases). The CDR3 loop spans 18 amino acids. Trimming pared 2 bases from V and 3 bases from J, leaving 22 bases between. Germline CDR1 is MNHEY and CDR2 is SMNVEV (reference sequence). The CDR3 is CASSLRPPGGHWDYGYTF. The CDR3 bases are TGTGCCAGCAGTTTAAGACCCCCGGGGGGCCACTGGGACTATGGCTACACCTTC.

The V gene is TRBV28, the J gene TRBJ1-2, with 8 nucleotides matching TRBD1. The CDR3 has 14 residues. Germline V gives CDR1 MDHEN, CDR2 SYDVKM. V was clipped by 3 bases and J by 4 bases; unmatched bases: 4. The CDR3 protein is CASSFLDRGYGYTF. The CDR3 DNA is TGTGCCAGCAGTTTCTTAGACAGGGGCTATGGCTACACCTTC.

The chain employs TRBV4-1 and TRBJ2-7; weak D call: TRBD2 (6 bases). The V gene's germline CDR1 is MGHRA and CDR2 YSYEKL. V lost 2 bases and J lost 3, with 23 bases in between. This CDR3 contains 18 residues. CDR3 sequence reads: CASSQLGLKGSGLYEQYF. The CDR3 bases are TGCGCCAGCAGCCAATTGGGCCTAAAGGGTAGCGGCCTCTACGAGCAGTACTTC.

Of note for this clone: Relative to the germline gene, one junction end is altered; a read error may explain this. This sequence joins TRBV19 and TRBJ1-1, with D perhaps TRBD1 (6 bases). CDR1 and CDR2 from the germline V gene are LNHDA and SQIVND (reference sequence). The CDR3 runs 13 residues. The CDR3 loop is CASRPFQGHRLVF. CDR3 DNA sequence: TGTGCCAGTAGGCCCTTCCAGGGGCACCGCTTAGTCTTT.

The chain couples TRBV15 to TRBJ1-5; D call uncertain. The CDR3 is 15 residues long. Per the germline V gene, CDR1 is LNHNV and CDR2 is YYDKDF (reference sequence). The V and J ends lost 0 bases and 0 bases respectively, with 6 bases between them. The CDR3: CATSRDGLSNQPQHF. The CDR3, as DNA: TGTGCCACCAGCAGAGACGGACTTAGCAATCAGCCCCAGCATTTT.

The rearrangement uses TRBV11-1 and TRBJ1-2, with TRBD1 matching over 8 bases. CDR3 length: 16 residues. The junction had 12 bases not matched to a gene; V was cut back by 4 bases and J by 5 bases. Per the germline V gene, CDR1 is SGHAT and CDR2 is FQDESV (reference sequence). In nucleotides, the CDR3 is TGTGCCAGCAGCTCGGGACCGGGACAGGCTCTATATGGCTACACCTTC. Translating it yields CASSSGPGQALYGYTF. The full variable domain, with the rest looked up from reference TRBV11-1 and TRBJ1-2, is EAEVAQSPRYKITEKSQAVAFWCDPISGHATLYWYRQILGQGPELLVQFQDESVVDDSQLPKDRFSAERLKGVDSTLKIQPAELGDSAMYLCASSSGPGQALYGYTFGSGTRLTVV.

This clone was counted between two and nine times. In DNA form, the CDR3 reads TGTGCCAGCAGCCAAGGGGACAGGGGGCCGGTGAACATTCAGTACTTC. It codes for CASSQGDRGPVNIQYF. The rearrangement uses TRBV14 and TRBJ2-4; 12 bases line up with TRBD1. The CDR3 length is 16 residues. Germline V gives CDR1 SGHDN, CDR2 FVKESK. J was trimmed by 7 bases and V by 1 base; bases with no gene match: 5.

The chain recombines TRBV21-1 with TRBJ2-7; TRBD2, the table's D call, was not compared with the DNA. TRBV21-1 is annotated as a pseudogene. The CDR3 spans 11 residues. CDR3 DNA sequence: TGTGCCTGGAAGAGGATCTACGAGCAGTACTTC. Amino acid sequence: CAWKRIYEQYF.

The CDR3 loop reads CASSKEGNTEAFF. DNA of the CDR3: TGTGCCAGCAGCAAAGAGGGTAACACTGAAGCTTTCTTT. The chain is built from TRBV13 and TRBJ1-1; D is unresolved. The CDR3 loop spans 13 amino acids. V dropped 5 bases and J dropped 2 bases, with 9 bases sitting between them. Germline V CDR1 and CDR2: PRHDT, FYEKMQ (reference sequence).

This clone was seen only a few times. The V and J genes are TRBV4-3 and TRBJ1-2; 10 bases fit TRBD1. This CDR3 comprises 14 residues. Trimming at V came to 1 base and at J to 6 bases, leaving 2 bases not matched to a gene. Germline CDR1 and CDR2: LGHNA and YSLEER. The CDR3 nucleotides are TGCGCCAGCAGCCAAGTGGGGACAGGGGATGGCTACACCTTC. Its protein product is CASSQVGTGDGYTF.

The chain couples TRBV15 to TRBJ2-3; 9 bases map to TRBD2. This CDR3 region has 16 residues. Germline V gene lookup returns CDR1 LNHNV and CDR2 YYDKDF (reference sequence). The V segment lost 1 base and the J segment 6 bases; nucleotides outside the gene matches: 8. This CDR3 reads CATSRVLAGVKDTQYF. For the CDR3, the DNA is TGTGCCACCAGCAGAGTTTTAGCGGGAGTCAAGGATACGCAGTATTTT.

This chain links TRBV6-5 with TRBJ2-7, with 7 nucleotides matching TRBD1. J lost 7 bases, V lost 2 bases, and 14 bases had no gene match. CDR1 and CDR2 from the germline V gene are MNHEY and SVGAGI. This CDR3 is 16 amino acids long. The CDR3 sequence is CASSYESGQVLWEQYF. In DNA, the CDR3 is TGTGCCAGCAGTTACGAAAGCGGACAGGTGTTATGGGAGCAGTACTTC.

The rearrangement joins TRBV27 to TRBJ2-7, with D maybe TRBD1 (6 bases). From germline, CDR1 is MNHEY and CDR2 SMNVEV (reference sequence). The CDR3 runs 13 residues. Deletions cut 5 bases from V and 0 bases from J, with 8 bases between. This CDR3 reads CASSDRISYEQYF. The CDR3 nucleotides are TGTGCCAGCAGTGACAGGATCTCCTACGAGCAGTACTTC.

The chain uses TRBV6-5 and TRBJ1-5; a possible D gene is TRBD1 (6 bases). Germline assignment: CDR1 MNHEY and CDR2 SVGAGI. The V end was cut by 2 bases, the J end by 6 bases, with 14 bases between. The CDR3 runs 15 residues. The CDR3 region has the DNA TGTGCCAGCAGTTACGGGGGGGCCAGGGGTCAGCCCCAGCATTTT. This gives the protein CASSYGGARGQPQHF.

The chain has TRBV5-1 and TRBJ2-1, with TRBD2 identical over 12 bases. The length of the CDR3 is 16 residues. Losses at the gene ends were 0 bases for V and 7 bases for J; bases not matched to a gene: 5. Germline assignment: CDR1 SGHRS and CDR2 YFSETQ. CDR3 residues: CASSLEGLAGINEQFF. The CDR3 bases are TGCGCCAGCAGCTTGGAAGGACTAGCGGGAATTAATGAGCAGTTCTTC.

This chain connects TRBV4-2 to TRBJ2-5, with D perhaps TRBD2 (5 bases). The J call may be incorrect, as the DNA end agrees better with TRBJ2-7. CDR1 LGHNA and CDR2 YNFKEQ come from the germline V gene. The CDR3 has 14 amino acids. This chain's CDR3 is CASSPGTLEREQYF. The CDR3, as DNA: TGTGCCAGCAGCCCGGGAACCTTGGAACGCGAGCAGTACTTC.

The table lists this clone with a count of one. The chain has TRBV18 and TRBJ1-2, with D tentatively TRBD1 (6 bases). V lost 3 bases and J 0 bases, leaving 14 bases between the germline ends. Germline V lookup: CDR1 KGHSH, CDR2 LQKENI. The CDR3 loop spans 16 amino acids. The CDR3 bases are TGTGCCAGCTCACCGGCTGTGGGGGCGCCTAACTATGGCTACACCTTC. Protein: CASSPAVGAPNYGYTF.